The next 28 T cell receptor beta chains were all read from a single sample in a study of T cells in Graves' hyperthyroidism and ophthalmopathy. What was amplified from RNA transcripts were TCR beta CDR3 regions. The HTBI primer set drove a first-round RT-PCR of the TCR CDR3. In TCRdb, the multiplex PCR reads were re-called with MiXCR into one record per CDR3 protein. The table shows hundreds of thousands of distinct CDR3 sequences, with about 18% occurring only once. Input material: blood. The receptors derive from a woman aged 55-70 years with Graves' ophthalmopathy.

This clonotype was counted at least ten times. The CDR3 DNA sequence: TGTGCCAGCAGTTTGGTCGCAGGACCAACGGGTGAGCAGTTCTTC. It translates to CASSLVAGPTGEQFF. The gene calls are TRBV27 and TRBJ2-1; D remains unclear. The CDR3 totals 15 residues. The V gene lost 3 bases and the J gene lost 9 bases, with 18 bases spanning the gap. Germline V gives CDR1 MNHEY, CDR2 SMNVEV (reference sequence).

This clonotype was counted at least ten times. The chain uses TRBV6-2 or TRBV6-3 and TRBJ2-7; D is perhaps TRBD2 (6 bases). The length of the CDR3 is 12 residues. Germline V gene lookup returns CDR1 MNHEY and CDR2 SVGEGT. Trimming shortened V by 6 bases and J by 3 bases, and 9 bases separated the two germline ends. The CDR3 DNA is TGTGCCAGCAGGCGGGAAGGCTACGAGCAGTACTTC. It codes for CASRREGYEQYF.

This clonotype occurred many times. V and J are TRBV20-1 and TRBJ1-1, with a possible D match to TRBD1 (5 bases). Trimming pared 3 bases from V and 3 bases from J, leaving 11 bases between. This CDR3 has 13 residues. Germline assignment: CDR1 DFQATT and CDR2 SNEGSKA (reference sequence). CDR3 in DNA: TGCAGTGCTAGGGCCATGGGGGACACTGAAGCTTTCTTT. This translates into CSARAMGDTEAFF.

This clonotype was seen a few times. This chain connects TRBV5-1 to TRBJ2-2; 12 bases agree with TRBD2. The CDR3 is 18 amino acids. Germline lookup yields CDR1 SGHRS and CDR2 YFSETQ. J lost 0 bases, V lost 4 bases, and 7 bases had no gene match. The DNA of the CDR3 is TGCGCCAGCAGCCTCCAGGGACTAGCGGGCCCGAACACCGGGGAGCTGTTTTTT. The encoded protein is CASSLQGLAGPNTGELFF.

This clonotype was recorded a few times. The V and J genes are TRBV4-1 and TRBJ2-5; D might be TRBD2 (7 bases). Germline loops: CDR1 MGHRA, CDR2 YSYEKL. Trimming took 4 bases from V and 5 from J, leaving 20 bases between them. CDR3 length: 16 amino acids. As DNA, the CDR3 is TGCGCCAGCAGCCCCTGGGGGGGCCTAAGACGGGAGACCCAGTACTTC. This encodes CASSPWGGLRRETQYF.

The gene calls are TRBV7-2 and TRBJ1-2; 8 bases match TRBD1. Germline CDR1 and CDR2: SGHTA and FQGNSA. The CDR3 consists of 18 residues. V gave up 2 bases and J gave up 7 bases; unmatched junction bases: 18. This chain's CDR3 is CASSLSGTGGRLGPGYTF. In DNA, the CDR3 is TGTGCCAGCAGCTTAAGCGGGACAGGCGGCCGCCTCGGGCCTGGCTACACCTTC.

This clonotype was recorded at least ten times. The CDR3 reads CAWSLGAAGNQPQHF. Here the CDR3 DNA reads TGTGCCTGGAGTCTAGGGGCAGCGGGGAATCAGCCCCAGCATTTT. This chain joins TRBV30 and TRBJ1-5; the D gene is possibly TRBD1 (5 bases). This CDR3 is built from 15 residues. From germline, CDR1 is GTSNPN and CDR2 SVGIG (reference sequence). Trimming removed 2 bases from V and 4 bases from J, with 15 bases in between.

This clonotype was observed at least ten times. The J gene is TRBJ2-3, the V gene TRBV5-5; 7 bases align to TRBD1. This CDR3 spans 14 amino acids. Germline trimming cut 0 bases from V and 9 bases from J; bases unmatched to any gene: 7. Germline CDR1 reads SGHKS; CDR2 reads YYEKEE (reference sequence). In nucleotides, the CDR3 is TGTGCCAGCAGCTTGGATACAGGGGTAGGCACGCAGTATTTT. This gives the protein CASSLDTGVGTQYF.

This clonotype was seen ten or more times. This rearrangement joins TRBV7-2 to TRBJ2-3; no definite D call. CDR1 is SGHTA, CDR2 FQGNSA, per germline. V was cut by 3 bases and J by 5 bases, with 12 bases left in between. This CDR3 contains 14 residues. CDR3 region: CASSFVGLEDTQYF. In nucleotides, the CDR3 is TGTGCCAGCAGCTTTGTTGGGTTGGAAGATACGCAGTATTTT. Together with reference TRBV7-2 and TRBJ2-3, the CDR3 gives the full variable domain: GAGVSQSPSNKVTEKGKDVELRCDPISGHTALYWYRQSLGQGLEFLIYFQGNSAPDKSGLPSDRFSAERTGGSVSTLTIQRTQQEDSAVYLCASSFVGLEDTQYFGPGTRLTVL.

Ten or more counts support this clonotype. The CDR3: CASSSIWDRDRNQPQHF. CDR3 DNA sequence: TGTGCCAGCAGTTCGATCTGGGACAGGGATCGCAATCAGCCCCAGCATTTT. The V call is TRBV6-2 or TRBV6-3, the J call TRBJ1-5; the match to TRBD1 covers 9 bases. This CDR3 comprises 17 residues. The germline gives CDR1 MNHEY, CDR2 SVGEGT. The J segment lost 2 bases and the V segment lost 4 bases, leaving 9 bases of the junction unmatched.

This clonotype was seen many times. V is TRBV30 and J is TRBJ2-5, with D unresolved. V was pared by 1 base and J by 3 bases, with 3 bases between. Per germline, CDR1 GTSNPN and CDR2 SVGIG (reference sequence). This CDR3 is 11 amino acids long. The CDR3 is CAWSEKETQYF. CDR3 DNA sequence: TGTGCCTGGAGTGAAAAAGAGACCCAGTACTTC.

The sample holds many counts of this clonotype. The genes are TRBV27 and TRBJ2-3; 12 nucleotides match TRBD2. The CDR3 spans 16 residues. From germline, CDR1 is MNHEY and CDR2 SMNVEV (reference sequence). The V and J ends lost 2 bases and 1 base, in that order; junction bases with no gene match: 1. The CDR3 protein is CASSLRTSGGTDTQYF. CDR3 DNA: TGTGCCAGCAGTTTACGGACTAGCGGGGGCACAGATACGCAGTATTTT.

There are a few counts of this clonotype. The rearrangement joins TRBV7-2 to TRBJ1-5; D remains unclear. This CDR3 region has 12 residues. Germline V gene lookup returns CDR1 SGHTA and CDR2 FQGNSA. Trimming shortened V by 5 bases and J by 13 bases, and 15 bases separated the two germline ends. Here the CDR3 DNA reads TGTGCCAGCAGCCCCCAACAAGGCCCGCAGCATTTT. This translates into CASSPQQGPQHF.

The V gene is TRBV18, the J gene TRBJ1-5, with D unresolved. The CDR3 loop spans 16 amino acids. V shed 0 bases and J shed 0 bases, with 9 bases lying between them. The germline V gene has CDR1 KGHSH and CDR2 LQKENI. The CDR3 sequence is CASSPPRDGSNQPQHF. The DNA for the CDR3 is TGTGCCAGCTCACCACCGCGTGACGGTAGCAATCAGCCCCAGCATTTT.

This clonotype was counted at least ten times. One junction end does not reproduce the germline sequence, and a read error may be involved. The CDR3 sequence: CASSLAGVSIEQFF. CDR3 bases: TGTGCCAGCAGCTTAGCGGGGGTATCGATTGAGCAGTTCTTC. The chain joins TRBV12-3 or TRBV12-4 to TRBJ2-1, with 9 bases matching TRBD2. CDR3 length: 14 residues.

This clonotype was recorded once. Because it lacks the conserved phenylalanine or tryptophan at the end, this CDR3 is likely a read error. The chain's CDR3 is CASSLVGDYEQYS. The CDR3 DNA follows: TGTGCCAGCAGCTTGGTAGGGGACTACGAGCAGTACTCC. The chain carries TRBV5-5 and TRBJ2-7; a possible D gene is TRBD1 (5 bases). Germline V lookup: CDR1 SGHKS, CDR2 YYEKEE (reference sequence). V lost 0 bases, J lost 3 bases, and 7 bases lay in between. This CDR3 contains 13 residues.

The chain couples TRBV4-2 to TRBJ1-1; D is undetermined. Trimming pared 0 bases from V and 7 bases from J, leaving 9 bases between. The germline CDR1 and CDR2 sequences are LGHNA and YNFKEQ. The CDR3 covers 13 residues. The CDR3 reads CASSQDGRNEAFF. DNA of the CDR3: TGTGCCAGCAGCCAAGATGGGAGGAATGAAGCTTTCTTT.

This sequence joins TRBV28 and TRBJ1-5; D unresolved. CDR1 is MDHEN, CDR2 SYDVKM, per germline. The V end lost 5 bases, the J end lost 4 bases, and 12 bases lay between the germline ends. This CDR3 spans 14 amino acids. The DNA of the CDR3 is TGTGCCAGCAGTCCTGGACCCTTAAATCAGCCCCAGCATTTT. Translation: CASSPGPLNQPQHF.

This clonotype was detected many times. V is TRBV27 and J is TRBJ1-1; D gene ambiguous. V lost 4 bases and J lost 2, with 11 bases in between. CDR1 is MNHEY and CDR2 is SMNVEV in the germline V gene (reference sequence). The CDR3 sequence is 14 residues long. This CDR3 reads CASSSTPVNTEAFF. The CDR3 DNA is TGTGCCAGCAGTTCGACCCCTGTAAACACTGAAGCTTTCTTT.

This clonotype was detected a few times. The DNA for the CDR3 is TGTGCCAGCAGCACCAGCCCCGGGACTCAGGAGACCCAGTACTTC. It yields the protein CASSTSPGTQETQYF. The rearrangement uses TRBV9 and TRBJ2-5; D possibly corresponds to TRBD2 (6 bases). The V and J ends lost 4 bases and 5 bases respectively, with 18 bases between them. This CDR3 has 15 amino acids. Germline assignment: CDR1 SGDLS and CDR2 YYNGEE.

This chain joins TRBV5-1 and TRBJ1-4, with D possibly TRBD1 on 5 matching bases. Germline assignment: CDR1 SGHRS and CDR2 YFSETQ. This CDR3 contains 15 residues. The germline V and J ends were trimmed by 0 bases and 8 bases, with 14 bases remaining between them. The CDR3 coding sequence is TGCGCCAGCAGCTTGGCCGTAGGGGAAAGAGAAAAACTGTTTTTT. Residues: CASSLAVGEREKLFF.

This sequence joins TRBV7-2 and TRBJ2-1, with 10 bases that match TRBD1. Germline CDR1 reads SGHTA; CDR2 reads FQGNSA. Trimming at V came to 2 bases and at J to 3 bases, leaving 4 bases not matched to a gene. The CDR3 is 16 amino acids. The CDR3 spells CASSLPGTGVYNEQFF. The CDR3 DNA follows: TGTGCCAGCAGCTTACCCGGGACAGGGGTCTACAATGAGCAGTTCTTC. The full variable domain, rest sourced from reference TRBV7-2 and TRBJ2-1, is GAGVSQSPSNKVTEKGKDVELRCDPISGHTALYWYRQSLGQGLEFLIYFQGNSAPDKSGLPSDRFSAERTGGSVSTLTIQRTQQEDSAVYLCASSLPGTGVYNEQFFGPGTRLTVL.

This clonotype has a single count. A much larger clonotype is one base distant, so this may be a read error. The genes are TRBV4-2 and TRBJ2-1, with D unresolved. V lost 1 base and J lost 4, with 2 bases in between. CDR3 length equals 12 residues. CDR1 LGHNA and CDR2 YNFKEQ come from the germline V gene. The DNA of the CDR3 is TGTGCCAGCAGCCAAGTGTACAATGAGCAGTTCTTC. Translated: CASSQVYNEQFF.

This clonotype was recorded at least ten times. The chain is built from TRBV10-3 and TRBJ2-3; 7 positions agree with TRBD2. The ends lost 6 bases at V and 6 bases at J; junction bases unmatched: 15. Germline lookup yields CDR1 ENHRY and CDR2 SYGVKD. The CDR3 loop spans 16 amino acids. CDR3 sequence (DNA): TGTGCCATCAGGCGGGACTACCATCGAGGTACTGATACGCAGTATTTT. Amino acid sequence: CAIRRDYHRGTDTQYF.

This clonotype was found many times. The rearrangement joins TRBV3-1 to TRBJ2-5, with TRBD2 identical over 8 bases. With V trimmed by 3 bases and J by 2 bases, 5 bases remained unmatched. Germline V gene lookup returns CDR1 LGHDT and CDR2 YNNKEL (reference sequence). This CDR3 is built from 15 residues. CDR3 residues: CASSHGGRYQETQYF. In DNA, the CDR3 is TGTGCCAGCAGCCACGGCGGGAGGTATCAAGAGACCCAGTACTTC.

In its sample, this clonotype was seen many times. CDR3 in DNA: TGTGCCAGCAGCTTCGGTAGCGGGAGTGGCGCTAGGGAGCAGTTCTTC. Its protein product is CASSFGSGSGAREQFF. The chain couples TRBV7-9 to TRBJ2-1; the match to TRBD2 covers 9 bases. The CDR3 runs to 16 residues. Unmatched junction bases numbered 13, after V lost 3 bases and J lost 10 bases. Germline V gene lookup returns CDR1 SEHNR and CDR2 FQNEAQ (reference sequence).

The V and J genes are TRBV7-3 and TRBJ2-2; D not resolved. Germline V gives CDR1 SGHTA, CDR2 FQGTGA. The CDR3 has 14 amino acids. Trimming pared 0 bases from V and 4 bases from J, leaving 6 bases between. The CDR3 loop is CASSLTRLTGELFF. CDR3 DNA sequence: TGTGCCAGCAGCTTAACGAGACTCACCGGGGAGCTGTTTTTT.

Of note for this clonotype: A single base separates this from a much larger clone, so it may be a read error. The chain is built from TRBV6-1 and TRBJ2-2, with no clear D. This CDR3 is 13 amino acids long. V lost 3 bases and J 8 bases, leaving 10 bases between the germline ends. CDR1 is MNHNS, CDR2 SASEGT, per germline. DNA for the CDR3: TGTGCCAGCAGTGACCTTAGCCTTGGGGAGCTGTTTTTT. Translation: CASSDLSLGELFF.